The T cell receptor (beta chain) under discussion was sequenced for a study of blood T cell repertoires in COVID-19. For the study at large: The study drew acute and convalescent COVID-19 samples from the United States, Italy and Spain. PBMCs, B-cell-depleted T cells, or T cells provided the cDNA or gDNA that made up the material.

Per the authors' pipeline: Amplification of reference gene primers provided the estimated nucleated cell counts. Repertoires were generated with immunoSEQ multiplex PCR, while TCRdb's copy carries only in-frame clones and drops some. Clonal size and the V and J genes are those of that table, whereas D and trimming came from the DNA. Counted here are about half a million clones, approximately 83% occurring once; the ten biggest clones make up roughly 3.2%. J was trimmed by 0 bases and V by 4 bases; bases with no gene match: 7. Germline V gene lookup returns CDR1 MDHEN and CDR2 SYDVKM. The CDR3 loop spans 16 amino acids.

This rearrangement joins TRBV28 to TRBJ1-1; 8 bases fit TRBD1. Sequencing was done on a sample of peripheral blood. The source is a human donor in a cohort sampled during active COVID-19. CDR3 in DNA: TGTGCCAGCAGTTCACCATCGGACAGGGTGAACACTGAAGCTTTCTTT. This translates into CASSSPSDRVNTEAFF.